This T cell receptor beta chain was observed in a study of T cells in Graves' hyperthyroidism and ophthalmopathy. General study results and limits: The majority of expanded thyroid clonotypes above 0.001 also appeared in blood.

RNA transcripts yielded amplified TCR beta CDR3 regions. The HTBI primer set served for first-round RT-PCR of the TCR CDR3. In TCRdb, the multiplex PCR reads were re-called with MiXCR into one record per CDR3 protein. Among roughly 500,000 distinct CDR3 sequences listed, just over 45% were seen once. Remarks on this clonotype: Its matching antigen is unknown.

Patients with uncontrolled infections, other autoimmune diseases, pregnancy or lactation were excluded. This receptor was obtained from an adult woman with Graves' disease, either hyperthyroidism or ophthalmopathy (not recorded which). Sequenced: peripheral blood or thyroid tissue (not recorded which).

DNA of the CDR3: TGTGCCAGCAGTTTACTGTACACCGGGGAGCTGTTTTTT. It encodes CASSLLYTGELFF. J is TRBJ2-2 and V is TRBV28; D remains unclear. Deletions cut 2 bases from V and 3 bases from J, with 4 bases between. The length of the CDR3 is 13 residues. CDR1 is MDHEN and CDR2 is SYDVKM in the germline V gene.